The 21 T cell receptor beta chains presented below share a single source sample, sequenced in a study of PD-1 blockade in mismatch repair-deficient tumors. Method: immunoSEQ multiplex PCR; TCRdb's copy keeps in-frame clones and lacks some. The table has about 84,000 clones, 81% seen once. This material consisted of peripheral blood, taken 12 weeks after starting pembrolizumab. Receptors originate from an adult with mismatch repair-deficient cancer.

This chain connects TRBV19 to TRBJ2-7; 11 bases align to TRBD2. The V gene end was trimmed by 1 base and the J gene end by 1 base; junction bases not matched to a gene: 3. The CDR3 runs to 16 residues. Germline CDR1 LNHDA, CDR2 SQIVND (reference sequence). The CDR3 DNA sequence: TGTGCCAGTAGTATAGTTGGGACTAGCGGATCCTACGAGCAGTACTTC. This sequence encodes CASSIVGTSGSYEQYF.

V gene TRBV11-2 combines with J gene TRBJ2-2; tentatively, D is TRBD2 (5 bases). There are 12 residues in the CDR3. In germline, CDR1 is SGHAT, CDR2 FQNNGV. Trimming cost V 8 bases and J 6 bases, with 10 bases left between them. The CDR3 loop reads CASRGAAGELFF. As DNA, the CDR3 is TGTGCCAGCCGGGGTGCCGCCGGGGAGCTGTTTTTT.

This clone has just one count. This rearrangement joins TRBV18 to TRBJ1-1, with TRBD1 matching over 8 bases. This CDR3 region has 15 residues. From germline, CDR1 is KGHSH and CDR2 LQKENI. Losses at the gene ends were 6 bases for V and 4 bases for J; bases not matched to a gene: 10. CDR3: CASSPVQGVGTEAFF. The CDR3 DNA sequence: TGTGCCAGCTCTCCTGTACAGGGGGTGGGCACTGAAGCTTTCTTT.

The chain employs TRBV4-2 and TRBJ2-1; D unresolved. Germline V gene lookup returns CDR1 LGHNA and CDR2 YNFKEQ. The CDR3 sequence is 14 residues long. Between the trimmed V and J ends, which lost 0 bases and 3 bases, there was a span of 6 bases. CDR3 coding DNA: TGTGCCAGCAGCCAAGATAAGTTCTACAATGAGCAGTTCTTC. Translation: CASSQDKFYNEQFF.

J is TRBJ2-3 and V is TRBV29-1; D is unclear. Germline V gene data show CDR1 as SQVTM and CDR2 as ANQGSEA. Trimming cost V 7 bases and J 1 base, with 15 bases left between them. The CDR3 consists of 14 residues. In DNA form, the CDR3 reads TGCAGCGCCGGAGACGTAGCCCGCACAGATACGCAGTATTTT. Its protein product is CSAGDVARTDTQYF.

The V and J genes are TRBV5-1 and TRBJ2-7, with 9 bases identical to TRBD1. Looked up from germline, CDR1 is SGHRS and CDR2 is YFSETQ. The J segment lost 2 bases and the V segment lost 0 bases, leaving 3 bases of the junction unmatched. This CDR3 spans 15 amino acids. The CDR3 nucleotides are TGCGCCAGCAGCTTGGGGGGACAGGGCACCTACGAGCAGTACTTC. It is translated as CASSLGGQGTYEQYF. The whole variable domain, remainder taken from reference TRBV5-1 and TRBJ2-7, is KAGVTQTPRYLIKTRGQQVTLSCSPISGHRSVSWYQQTPGQGLQFLFEYFSETQRNKGNFPGRFSGRQFSNSRSEMNVSTLELGDSALYLCASSLGGQGTYEQYFGPGTRLTVT.

The chain uses TRBV14 and TRBJ2-7; 12 bases align to TRBD2. Trimming took 4 bases from V and 6 from J; bases not matched to a gene: 7. Germline CDR1 is SGHDN and CDR2 is FVKESK. The CDR3 loop spans 15 amino acids. In nucleotides, the CDR3 is TGTGCCAGCAGCCCCCGACTAGCGGGAGTAAGCGAGCAGTACTTC. Translation: CASSPRLAGVSEQYF.

This clone showed up just a few times. This chain connects TRBV19 to TRBJ1-4; TRBD1 matches at 7 bases. This CDR3 is 14 amino acids long. V lost 5 bases to trimming and J lost 5 bases; unmatched junction nucleotides: 5. Per germline, CDR1 LNHDA and CDR2 SQIVND (reference sequence). In DNA form, the CDR3 reads TGTGCCAGTAGTGGGCAGGGGGTAAATGAAAAACTGTTTTTT. Translating gives CASSGQGVNEKLFF.

CDR3 nucleotide sequence: TGTGCCAGTAGTATCATGGCTAGCGGGAACACAGATACGCAGTATTTT. It yields the protein CASSIMASGNTDTQYF. V and J are TRBV19 and TRBJ2-3; 9 nucleotides line up with TRBD2. CDR3 size: 16 residues. Germline CDR1 LNHDA, CDR2 SQIVND (reference sequence). V lost 3 bases, J lost 2 bases, and 6 bases stayed unmatched.

The rearrangement joins TRBV10-3 to TRBJ2-7, with D unresolved. The CDR3 length is 13 residues. Looked up from germline, CDR1 is ENHRY and CDR2 is SYGVKD. V was trimmed by 11 bases and J by 1 base, leaving 15 bases between them. CDR3 region: CASGRTSSYEQYF. As DNA, the CDR3 is TGTGCCTCGGGTAGGACGTCATCCTACGAGCAGTACTTC.

The rearrangement uses TRBV5-6 and TRBJ1-1; no firm D call. The germline V gene encodes CDR1 SGHDT and CDR2 YYEEEE. The germline V and J ends were trimmed by 3 bases and 1 base, with 10 bases remaining between them. The CDR3 loop spans 14 amino acids. Written as DNA, the CDR3 is TGTGCCAGCAGCTCACGTATGAGGAACACTGAAGCTTTCTTT. This encodes CASSSRMRNTEAFF.

This clone has just a few counts. The J gene is TRBJ2-7, the V gene TRBV19, with D unresolved. V lost 5 bases, J lost 9 bases, and 23 bases lay in between. Germline-derived CDR1 and CDR2 are LNHDA and SQIVND (reference sequence). The length of the CDR3 is 15 residues. The CDR3 here is CASSSSYAGPSGQYF. The CDR3 coding sequence is TGTGCCAGTAGTTCCTCTTACGCCGGTCCCTCCGGGCAGTACTTC.

V gene TRBV7-9 combines with J gene TRBJ2-1; 9 positions match TRBD1. The germline gives CDR1 SEHNR, CDR2 FQNEAQ (reference sequence). The CDR3 sequence is 14 residues long. V was clipped by 5 bases and J by 6 bases; unmatched bases: 5. CDR3 in amino acids: CASSPQGQGNEQFF. The CDR3 region has the DNA TGTGCCAGCAGCCCACAGGGACAGGGCAATGAGCAGTTCTTC.

The V and J genes are TRBV9 and TRBJ1-4; TRBD1 is a possible D gene (5 bases). Trimming removed 0 bases from V and 6 bases from J, with 12 bases in between. The CDR3 is 15 amino acids. Looked up from germline, CDR1 is SGDLS and CDR2 is YYNGEE. Here the CDR3 reads CASSVGVGVYEKLFF. As DNA, the CDR3 is TGTGCCAGCAGCGTAGGAGTGGGGGTGTATGAAAAACTGTTTTTT. Together with reference TRBV9 and TRBJ1-4, the CDR3 gives the full variable domain: DSGVTQTPKHLITATGQRVTLRCSPRSGDLSVYWYQQSLDQGLQFLIQYYNGEERAKGNILERFSAQQFPDLHSELNLSSLELGDSALYFCASSVGVGVYEKLFFGSGTQLSVL.

The sample holds one count of this clone. The rearrangement uses TRBV7-9 and TRBJ1-2; TRBD1 is a possible D gene (6 bases). Trimming pared 5 bases from V and 4 bases from J, leaving 17 bases between. This CDR3 is built from 15 residues. The germline V gene encodes CDR1 SEHNR and CDR2 FQNEAQ (reference sequence). The CDR3 nucleotides read TGTGCCAGCAGCAAACAGGGCGCGGGGGGCTATGGCTACACCTTC. It translates to CASSKQGAGGYGYTF.

This sequence joins TRBV6-5 and TRBJ2-7; D possibly matches TRBD1 or TRBD2 (5 bases each). There are 12 residues in the CDR3. Germline lookup yields CDR1 MNHEY and CDR2 SVGAGI. Trimming pared 3 bases from V and 11 bases from J, leaving 14 bases between. The CDR3 sequence: CASSYLAGTEYF. The CDR3 DNA is TGTGCCAGCAGTTATCTGGCCGGGACGGAGTACTTC.

This clone was detected once. The V and J genes are TRBV6-1 and TRBJ1-2; 7 bases map to TRBD1. The CDR3 loop spans 19 amino acids. With V trimmed by 2 bases and J by 0 bases, 15 bases remained unmatched. The germline V gene encodes CDR1 MNHNS and CDR2 SASEGT. The CDR3, as DNA: TGTGCCAGCAGTGAAAGGGGACCGAGACAGGGATTTACTAACTATGGCTACACCTTC. This sequence encodes CASSERGPRQGFTNYGYTF.

The chain combines TRBV27 with TRBJ2-1; 8 bases line up with TRBD2. The CDR3 contains 17 residues. Looked up from germline, CDR1 is MNHEY and CDR2 is SMNVEV (reference sequence). V lost 5 bases to trimming and J lost 5 bases; unmatched junction nucleotides: 14. This CDR3 is CASSPVRREGRNNEQFF. The CDR3, as DNA: TGTGCCAGCAGTCCCGTCCGACGGGAGGGCCGAAACAATGAGCAGTTCTTC.

The CDR3 region has the DNA TGTGCCATCAGTGATGGGGACAGGGCGAACTATGGCTACACCTTC. This encodes CAISDGDRANYGYTF. This sequence joins TRBV10-3 and TRBJ1-2; 9 bases fit TRBD1. Germline CDR1 is ENHRY and CDR2 is SYGVKD. The CDR3 runs to 15 residues. Trimming took 3 bases from V and 2 from J; bases not matched to a gene: 4.

This chain joins TRBV9 and TRBJ2-3, with 10 nucleotides matching TRBD1. J lost 2 bases, V lost 5 bases, and 11 bases had no gene match. The CDR3 is made up of 17 amino acids. The germline CDR1 and CDR2 sequences are SGDLS and YYNGEE. CDR3 bases: TGTGCCAGCAGTTTCCGGGACAGGGGTTCTATCACAGATACGCAGTATTTT. It translates to CASSFRDRGSITDTQYF.

This clone was observed a few times. The chain combines TRBV7-2 with TRBJ2-2, with D maybe TRBD2 (6 bases). Germline CDR1 SGHTA, CDR2 FQGNSA. This CDR3 is built from 16 residues. V lost 1 base, J lost 5 bases, and 14 bases lay in between. In DNA form, the CDR3 reads TGTGCCAGCAGCTTAGATGTTAGCGGACCAACCGGGGAGCTGTTTTTT. It is translated as CASSLDVSGPTGELFF.